This TCR beta chain came from a study of beta chain features in type 1 diabetes. This clone was picked up many times. Its matching antigen is unknown. Study-wide results and limits: Moderate yet significant TCRB CDR3 shortening was seen in Type 1 diabetes patients in all four CD4+ subsets.

The V gene's germline CDR1 is LGHNA and CDR2 YSLEER. The ends were cut back, 0 bases at V and 6 bases at J, with 9 bases in the middle. The CDR3 covers 13 residues. Blood was collected once per donor into heparin, averaging around 0.11 L. Sorted populations all had greater than 95% purity. As every portion of the isolated RNA was reverse transcribed, the sequencing read expressed TCRB transcripts. Method: immunoSEQ multiplex PCR; TCRdb's copy keeps in-frame clones and lacks some. Of roughly 300,000 clones listed, around 9.7% are singletons. The J gene is TRBJ2-7, the V gene TRBV4-3; possible D gene TRBD1, 6 bases. Sequenced: central memory CD4+ T cells from blood. This sequence was found in a man aged 25 to 45 with type 1 diabetes. The CDR3 loop is CASSQDQGREQYF. CDR3 nucleotides: TGCGCCAGCAGCCAAGATCAGGGGCGCGAGCAGTACTTC.